This T cell receptor beta chain was recovered during a study of technical replicates of blood from several donors. V gave up 6 bases and J gave up 5 bases; unmatched junction bases: 10. This CDR3 has 15 amino acids. Germline V gene sequence: CDR1 LNHDA, CDR2 SQIVND (reference sequence). Sequencing was performed with immunoSEQ multiplex PCR; in TCRdb, only in-frame clones are kept and a portion is missing. This sample has approximately 79,000 clones, with 85% to 95% found just once. This clonotype was obtained from a human donor in good health. The J gene is TRBJ1-5, the V gene TRBV19; TRBD1 aligns across 7 bases. The specimen was T cells isolated from PBMCs. The CDR3 sequence: CASSRQGDFDQPQHF. The CDR3 nucleotides are TGTGCCAGTAGCAGACAGGGTGATTTCGATCAGCCCCAGCATTTT.